The rows below give T cell receptor beta chains drawn from one sample of a study of CD8 T cells in Susac syndrome. TCRdb ran MiXCR on the immunoSEQ multiplex PCR reads and lists one entry per CDR3 protein. Of around 130,000 distinct CDR3 sequences in the sample, 90% to 95% are singletons; the top ten hold around 0.12%. Sequencing input: CD4+ T cells from PBMCs. The receptors shown here come from a human donor with multiple sclerosis. Both conserved end residues are part of each CDR3. A D gene is named only where the DNA matches it firmly. A clone size is listed for some rows: how often the clone was seen (once, few, many), or a class if it is expanded.

clone size,D gene,V gene,J gene,CDR3 DNA,CDR3 protein
-,-,TRBV10-1,TRBJ2-1,TGCGCCAGCAGATCCGACGCCTACAATGAGCAGTTCTTC,CASRSDAYNEQFF
-,TRBD2,TRBV12-3/TRBV12-4,TRBJ2-5,TGTGCCAGCAGTCAGGGACTAGCGTTCCAAGAGACCCAGTACTTC,CASSQGLAFQETQYF
-,TRBD2,TRBV6-1,TRBJ2-1,TGTGCCAGCTCCCCCACCGGGACTAGGACGACGGGCTCCTACAATGAGCAGTTCTTC,CASSPTGTRTTGSYNEQFF
-,TRBD1,TRBV6-6,TRBJ1-5,TGTGCCAGCAGGATGGGACAGGGGTTCAATCAGCCCCAGCATTTT,CASRMGQGFNQPQHF
-,TRBD1,TRBV30,TRBJ1-2,TGTGCCGGGACAAGACAGGGAGGCTATGGCTACACCTTC,CAGTRQGGYGYTF
-,-,TRBV27,TRBJ2-5,TGTGCCAGCAGTTTGGTGGGCCAAGAGACCCAGTACTTC,CASSLVGQETQYF
once,TRBD1,TRBV6-1,TRBJ2-2,TGTGCCAGCAAACAGGGGTCCGGGGAGCTGTTTTTT,CASKQGSGELFF
-,-,TRBV3-1,TRBJ1-1,TGTGCCAGCAGCCGGTTTAAAGGGAGGTTCACTGAAGCTTTCTTT,CASSRFKGRFTEAFF
-,-,TRBV29-1,TRBJ2-2,TGCAGCGGCCAAGGAGGCCCCAACACCGGGGAGCTGTTTTTT,CSGQGGPNTGELFF
once,TRBD2,TRBV4-3,TRBJ2-5,TGCGCCAGCAGCCTAAGTCGGGGGGGAGGGGAGACCCAGTACTTC,CASSLSRGGGETQYF
-,-,TRBV3-1,TRBJ1-1,TGTGCCAGCAGCCCCCGGTTGGGATGGAACACTGAAGCTTTCTTT,CASSPRLGWNTEAFF
-,-,TRBV7-2,TRBJ2-1,TGTGCCAGCAGCTTAGCGGGCAGGGGCCTCGCCTACAATGAGCAGTTCTTC,CASSLAGRGLAYNEQFF
-,-,TRBV6-2/TRBV6-3,TRBJ1-1,TGTGCCAGCAGTTTCCGTCCCGAGGCGACTGAAGCTTTCTTT,CASSFRPEATEAFF
-,-,TRBV19,TRBJ2-5,TGTGCCAGTAGTATGGAGGAGACCCAGTACTTC,CASSMEETQYF
-,-,TRBV10-3,TRBJ1-2,TGTGCCATTGGGACCTCTAACTATGGCTACACCTTC,CAIGTSNYGYTF
-,TRBD1,TRBV9,TRBJ2-2,TGTGCCAGCAGCGAGAGGTACAGGGGGGACACCGGGGAGCTGTTTTTT,CASSERYRGDTGELFF
-,-,TRBV6-2/TRBV6-3,TRBJ2-1,TGTGCCAGCAGCCACACGACCACCGACAGGTACAATGAGCAGTTCTTC,CASSHTTTDRYNEQFF
-,-,TRBV27,TRBJ2-2,TGTGCCAGCAGTTCTCTCACCGGGGAGCTGTTTTTT,CASSSLTGELFF
-,TRBD2,TRBV5-6,TRBJ2-7,TGTGCCAGCAGCTTGGGGGGACTAGCCGGATCCCCCGAGCAGTACTTC,CASSLGGLAGSPEQYF
-,-,TRBV11-2,TRBJ2-5,TGTGCCAGCAGCTCCGGGCCAGCACAAGAGACCCAGTACTTC,CASSSGPAQETQYF
once,-,TRBV4-2,TRBJ2-7,TGTGCCAGCAGCCAAGATCCGCGAAGTGCAGAGGCCTACGAGCAGTACTTC,CASSQDPRSAEAYEQYF
once,-,TRBV7-9,TRBJ1-1,TGTGCCAGCACCCCACCCCCAGGGAGGTACACTGAAGCTTTCTTT,CASTPPPGRYTEAFF
-,-,TRBV24-1,TRBJ2-1,TGTGCCACCCTCCGAGACCTTTCCTACAATGAGCAGTTCTTC,CATLRDLSYNEQFF
-,-,TRBV6-5,TRBJ1-2,TGTGCCAGCAGCCCACCGGGACGACGCCCCTACACCTTC,CASSPPGRRPYTF
-,TRBD1,TRBV18,TRBJ1-1,TGTGCCAGCTCACCCGGACAGGGGGCCACTGAAGCTTTCTTT,CASSPGQGATEAFF
-,-,TRBV30,TRBJ1-2,TGTGCCTGGACCCATGGAGTATCCTCTGGCTACACCTTC,CAWTHGVSSGYTF
-,-,TRBV29-1,TRBJ1-2,TGCAGCGTTGAAAAGGGTGCCGGTGGCTACACCTTC,CSVEKGAGGYTF
-,-,TRBV12-3/TRBV12-4,TRBJ2-7,TGTGCCAGCAGCACAGAGGACGAGCAGTACTTC,CASSTEDEQYF
-,-,TRBV29-1,TRBJ1-2,TGCAGCGTGCGGGACACACCTTATGGCTACACCTTC,CSVRDTPYGYTF
-,-,TRBV20-1,TRBJ1-1,TGCATCCCGTCTCAACGGGGCGAAGCTGAAGCTTTCTTT,CIPSQRGEAEAFF
-,-,TRBV6-1,TRBJ2-7,TGTGCCAGCTCTAAGGCCTTATCCTACGAGCAGTACTTC,CASSKALSYEQYF
-,-,TRBV14,TRBJ1-2,TGTGCCAGCAGCCAAGCAAGTAGGAGCTATGGCTACACCTTC,CASSQASRSYGYTF
-,-,TRBV5-4,TRBJ2-2,TGTGCCAGCAGACGAAGTGGGGATACCGGGGAGCTGTTTTTT,CASRRSGDTGELFF
-,-,TRBV5-1,TRBJ2-3,TGCGCCAGCAGCTTTGGCACCGCACCCGATACGCAGTATTTT,CASSFGTAPDTQYF
once,-,TRBV4-2,TRBJ1-3,TGTGCCAGCAGCCAAGATCGTCCAAGCTCTGGAAACACCATATATTTT,CASSQDRPSSGNTIYF